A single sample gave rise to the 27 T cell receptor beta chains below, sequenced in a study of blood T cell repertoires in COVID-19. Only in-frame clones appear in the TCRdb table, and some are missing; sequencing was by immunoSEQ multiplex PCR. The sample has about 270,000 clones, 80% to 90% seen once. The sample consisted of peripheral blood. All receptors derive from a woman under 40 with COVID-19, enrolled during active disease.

The CDR3 protein is CASSPPGRLAGGLDTQYF. The CDR3 region has the DNA TGTGCCAGCTCACCACCCGGACGACTAGCGGGGGGCTTAGATACGCAGTATTTT. This chain links TRBV18 with TRBJ2-3, with TRBD2 identical over 13 bases. The CDR3 is 18 amino acids. CDR1 is KGHSH and CDR2 is LQKENI in the germline V gene. After removal of 0 bases from V and 5 bases from J, the junction contained 8 bases not matched to a gene.

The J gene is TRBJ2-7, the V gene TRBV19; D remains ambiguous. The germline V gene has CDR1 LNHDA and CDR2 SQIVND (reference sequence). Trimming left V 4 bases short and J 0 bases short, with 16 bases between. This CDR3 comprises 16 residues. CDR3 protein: CASSTALKWSSYEQYF. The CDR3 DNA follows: TGTGCCAGTAGTACGGCTCTAAAATGGAGCTCCTACGAGCAGTACTTC.

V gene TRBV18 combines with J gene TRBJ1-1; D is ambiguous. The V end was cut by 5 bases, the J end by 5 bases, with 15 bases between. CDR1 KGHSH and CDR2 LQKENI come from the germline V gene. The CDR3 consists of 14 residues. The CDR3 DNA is TGTGCCAGCTCAAACAGCCCAGTAGTAACTGAAGCTTTCTTT. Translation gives CASSNSPVVTEAFF.

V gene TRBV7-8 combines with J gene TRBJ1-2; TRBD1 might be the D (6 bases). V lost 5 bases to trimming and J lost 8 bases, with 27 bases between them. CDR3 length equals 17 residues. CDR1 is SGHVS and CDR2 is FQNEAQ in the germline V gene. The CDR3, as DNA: TGTGCCAGCAGCCCCATCGGGACAACTTATCCCCTGGGGGGCTACACCTTC. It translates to CASSPIGTTYPLGGYTF. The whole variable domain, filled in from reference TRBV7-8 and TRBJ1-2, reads GAGVSQSPRYKVAKRGQDVALRCDPISGHVSLFWYQQALGQGPEFLTYFQNEAQLDKSGLPSDRFFAERPEGSVSTLKIQRTQQEDSAVYLCASSPIGTTYPLGGYTFGSGTRLTVV.

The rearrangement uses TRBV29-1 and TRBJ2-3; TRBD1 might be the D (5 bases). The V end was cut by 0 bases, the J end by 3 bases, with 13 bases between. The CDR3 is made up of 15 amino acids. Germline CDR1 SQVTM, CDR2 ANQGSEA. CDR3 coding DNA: TGCAGCGTTGAAGATTCAGGGTTTGGAACAGATACGCAGTATTTT. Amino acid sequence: CSVEDSGFGTDTQYF.

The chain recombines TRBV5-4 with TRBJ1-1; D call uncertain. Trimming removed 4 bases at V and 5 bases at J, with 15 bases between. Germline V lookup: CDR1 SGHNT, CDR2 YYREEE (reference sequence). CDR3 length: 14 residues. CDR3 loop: CASSIDPVGTEAFF. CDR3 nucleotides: TGTGCCAGCAGCATAGACCCGGTCGGGACTGAAGCTTTCTTT.

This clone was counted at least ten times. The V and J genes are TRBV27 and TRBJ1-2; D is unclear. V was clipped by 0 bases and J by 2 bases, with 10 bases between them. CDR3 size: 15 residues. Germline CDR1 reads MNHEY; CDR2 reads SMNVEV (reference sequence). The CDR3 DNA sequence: TGTGCCAGCAGTTTATCGAACCGACTCAACTATGGCTACACCTTC. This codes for CASSLSNRLNYGYTF.

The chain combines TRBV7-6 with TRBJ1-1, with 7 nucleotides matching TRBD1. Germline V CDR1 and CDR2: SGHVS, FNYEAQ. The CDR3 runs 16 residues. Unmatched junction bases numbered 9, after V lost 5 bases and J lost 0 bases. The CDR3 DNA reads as TGTGCCAGCAGCGCTCGACAGGGTCCCGTGAACACTGAAGCTTTCTTT. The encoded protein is CASSARQGPVNTEAFF.

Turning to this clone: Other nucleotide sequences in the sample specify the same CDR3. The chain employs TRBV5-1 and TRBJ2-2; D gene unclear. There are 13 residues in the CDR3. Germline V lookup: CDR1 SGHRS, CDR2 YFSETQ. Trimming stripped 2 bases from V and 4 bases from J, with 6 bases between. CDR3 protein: CASSFRSTGELFF. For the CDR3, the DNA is TGCGCCAGCAGCTTTAGAAGCACCGGGGAGCTGTTTTTT.

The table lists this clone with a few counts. CDR3 loop: CAWAPRVNTEAFF. Here the CDR3 DNA reads TGTGCCTGGGCCCCGAGGGTGAACACTGAAGCTTTCTTT. The J gene is TRBJ1-1, the V gene TRBV30; D uncertain. The CDR3 runs to 13 residues. Trimming stripped 5 bases from V and 0 bases from J, with 10 bases between. CDR1 and CDR2 from the germline V gene are GTSNPN and SVGIG (reference sequence).

The DNA of the CDR3 is TGTGCCAGCAGTTCCTCGGGACAGGGGTTCAACACTGAAGCTTTCTTT. It translates to CASSSSGQGFNTEAFF. The chain joins TRBV28 to TRBJ1-1, with 10 bases that match TRBD1. This CDR3 comprises 16 residues. The ends lost 4 bases at V and 2 bases at J; junction bases unmatched: 7. Germline V gene data show CDR1 as MDHEN and CDR2 as SYDVKM.

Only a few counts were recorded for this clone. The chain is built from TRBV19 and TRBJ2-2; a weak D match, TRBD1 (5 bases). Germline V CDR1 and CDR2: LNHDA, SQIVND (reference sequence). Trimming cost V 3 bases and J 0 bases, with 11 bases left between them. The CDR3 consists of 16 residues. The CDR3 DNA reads TGTGCCAGTAGTATTCCCCCCAGGGCGAACACCGGGGAGCTGTTTTTT. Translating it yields CASSIPPRANTGELFF.

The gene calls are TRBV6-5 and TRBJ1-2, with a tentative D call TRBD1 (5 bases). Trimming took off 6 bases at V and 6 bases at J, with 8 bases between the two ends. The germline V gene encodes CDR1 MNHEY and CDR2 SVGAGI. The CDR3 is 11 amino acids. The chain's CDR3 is CASSAGDGYTF. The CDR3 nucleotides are TGTGCCAGCAGCGCGGGGGATGGCTACACCTTC.

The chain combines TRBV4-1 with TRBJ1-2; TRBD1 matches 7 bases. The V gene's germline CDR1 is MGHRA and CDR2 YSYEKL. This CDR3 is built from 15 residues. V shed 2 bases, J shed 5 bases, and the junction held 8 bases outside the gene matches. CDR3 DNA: TGCGCCAGCAGCCAAAAGGGGGCAGGACTTTATGGCTACACCTTC. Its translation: CASSQKGAGLYGYTF.

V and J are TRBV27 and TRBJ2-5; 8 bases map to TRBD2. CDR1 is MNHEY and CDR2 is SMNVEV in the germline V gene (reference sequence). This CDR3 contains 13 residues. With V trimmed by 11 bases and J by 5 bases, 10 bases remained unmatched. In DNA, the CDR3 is TGTGCCTCGCAGCGGGGGCTGATGGAGACCCAGTACTTC. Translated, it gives CASQRGLMETQYF.

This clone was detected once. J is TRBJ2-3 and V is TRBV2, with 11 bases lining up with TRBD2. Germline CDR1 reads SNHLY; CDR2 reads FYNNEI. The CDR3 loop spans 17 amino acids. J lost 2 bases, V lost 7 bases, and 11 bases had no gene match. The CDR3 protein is CASIRSGTSGSTDTQYF. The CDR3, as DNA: TGTGCCAGCATTAGATCCGGGACTAGCGGATCCACAGATACGCAGTATTTT.

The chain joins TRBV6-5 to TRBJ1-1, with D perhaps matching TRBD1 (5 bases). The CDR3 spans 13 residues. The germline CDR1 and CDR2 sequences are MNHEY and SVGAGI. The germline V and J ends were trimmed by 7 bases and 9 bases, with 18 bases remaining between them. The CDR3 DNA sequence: TGTGCCAGCACCGACGGGGGTAGTAATAAAGCTTTCTTT. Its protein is CASTDGGSNKAFF.

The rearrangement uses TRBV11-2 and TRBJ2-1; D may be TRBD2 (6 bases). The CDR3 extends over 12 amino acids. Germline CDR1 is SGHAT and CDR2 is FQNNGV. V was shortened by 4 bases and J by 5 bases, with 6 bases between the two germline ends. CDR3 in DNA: TGTGCCAGCAGCTGGGGGGACAATGAGCAGTTCTTC. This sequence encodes CASSWGDNEQFF. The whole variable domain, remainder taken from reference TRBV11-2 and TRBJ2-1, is EAGVAQSPRYKIIEKRQSVAFWCNPISGHATLYWYQQILGQGPKLLIQFQNNGVVDDSQLPKDRFSAERLKGVDSTLKIQPAKLEDSAVYLCASSWGDNEQFFGPGTRLTVL.

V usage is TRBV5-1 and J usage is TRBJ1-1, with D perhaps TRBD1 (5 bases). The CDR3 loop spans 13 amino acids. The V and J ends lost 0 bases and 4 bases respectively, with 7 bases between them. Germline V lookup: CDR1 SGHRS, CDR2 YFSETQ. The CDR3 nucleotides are TGCGCCAGCAGCTTGGCAGGGTTCACTGAAGCTTTCTTT. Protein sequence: CASSLAGFTEAFF.

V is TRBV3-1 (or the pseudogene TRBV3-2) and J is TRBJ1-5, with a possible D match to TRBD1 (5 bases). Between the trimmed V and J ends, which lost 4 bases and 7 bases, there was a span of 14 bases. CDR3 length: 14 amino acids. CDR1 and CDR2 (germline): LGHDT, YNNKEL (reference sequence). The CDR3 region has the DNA TGTGCCAGCAGCCCTAACCAGGGCACCCAGCCCCAGCATTTT. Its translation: CASSPNQGTQPQHF.

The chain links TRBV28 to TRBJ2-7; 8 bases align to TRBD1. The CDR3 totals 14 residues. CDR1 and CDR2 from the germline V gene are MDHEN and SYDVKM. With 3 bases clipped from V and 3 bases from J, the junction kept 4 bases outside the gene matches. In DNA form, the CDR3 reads TGTGCCAGCAGTTTGACAGGGGCATTCTACGAGCAGTACTTC. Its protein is CASSLTGAFYEQYF.

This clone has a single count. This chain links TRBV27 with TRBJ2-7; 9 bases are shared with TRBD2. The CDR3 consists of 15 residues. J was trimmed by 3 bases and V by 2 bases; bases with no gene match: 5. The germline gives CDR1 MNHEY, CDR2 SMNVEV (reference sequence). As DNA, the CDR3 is TGTGCCAGCAGTTTAAGGTCTAGCGGGAACTACGAGCAGTACTTC. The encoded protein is CASSLRSSGNYEQYF.

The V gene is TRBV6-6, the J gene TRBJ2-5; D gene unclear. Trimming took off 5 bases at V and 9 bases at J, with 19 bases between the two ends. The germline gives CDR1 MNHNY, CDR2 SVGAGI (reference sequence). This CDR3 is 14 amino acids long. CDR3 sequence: CASSTTVGSVAQYF. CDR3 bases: TGTGCCAGCAGTACTACGGTCGGGTCTGTGGCCCAGTACTTC.

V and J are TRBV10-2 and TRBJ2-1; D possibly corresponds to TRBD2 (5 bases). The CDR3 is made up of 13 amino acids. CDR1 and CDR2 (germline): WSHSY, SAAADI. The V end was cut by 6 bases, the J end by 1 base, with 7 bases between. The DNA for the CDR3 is TGCGCCAGCAGGGAGGCGTCCTACAATGAGCAGTTCTTC. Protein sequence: CASREASYNEQFF.

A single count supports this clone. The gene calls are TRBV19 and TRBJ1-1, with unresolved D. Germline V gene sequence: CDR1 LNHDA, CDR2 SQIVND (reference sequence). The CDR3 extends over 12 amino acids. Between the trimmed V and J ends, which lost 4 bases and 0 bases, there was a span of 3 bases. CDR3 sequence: CASSTVNTEAFF. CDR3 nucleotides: TGTGCCAGTAGTACTGTGAACACTGAAGCTTTCTTT. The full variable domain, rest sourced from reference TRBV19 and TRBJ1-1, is DGGITQSPKYLFRKEGQNVTLSCEQNLNHDAMYWYRQDPGQGLRLIYYSQIVNDFQKGDIAEGYSVSREKKESFPLTVTSAQKNPTAFYLCASSTVNTEAFFGQGTRLTVV.

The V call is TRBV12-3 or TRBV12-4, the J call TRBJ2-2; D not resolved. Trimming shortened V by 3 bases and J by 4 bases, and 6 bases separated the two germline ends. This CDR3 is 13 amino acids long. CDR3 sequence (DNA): TGTGCCAGCAGTTTCTCCTCCACCGGGGAGCTGTTTTTT. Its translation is CASSFSSTGELFF.

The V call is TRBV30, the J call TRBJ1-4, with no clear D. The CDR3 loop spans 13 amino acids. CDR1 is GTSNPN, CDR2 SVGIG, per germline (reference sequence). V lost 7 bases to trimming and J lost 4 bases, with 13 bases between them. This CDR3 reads CAFTTEYNEKLFF. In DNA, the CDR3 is TGTGCCTTCACGACTGAGTATAATGAAAAACTGTTTTTT.